Listed below are T cell receptor beta chains from one sample, sequenced in a study of cytomegalovirus exposure and HLA in healthy donors. Only in-frame clones appear in the TCRdb table, and some are missing; sequencing was by immunoSEQ multiplex PCR. This repertoire shows about 83,000 clones, over 70% found once; its top ten account for less than 6.5%. Material: PBMCs. Receptors originate from a man between 18 and 29 years old in good health and CMV-seropositive. Each CDR3 is given with its conserved first and last residue. A D gene is named only where the DNA matches it firmly. Expanded clones are given a class, and other clones once, few, many or no size at all.

D,size,V,J,CDR3,DNA
NA,NA,TRBV11-2,TRBJ1-1,CASSPAWQGGNTEAFF,TGTGCCAGCAGCCCCGCGTGGCAGGGTGGGAACACTGAAGCTTTCTTT
TRBD2,NA,TRBV2,TRBJ2-2,CASRAGRANTGELFF,TGTGCCAGCAGAGCGGGACGCGCGAACACCGGGGAGCTGTTTTTT
TRBD2,NA,TRBV6-5,TRBJ2-7,CASSQLAGLQYF,TGTGCCAGCAGTCAACTAGCGGGACTGCAGTACTTC
TRBD2,NA,TRBV5-1,TRBJ2-7,CASSLTGTSGYEQYF,TGCGCCAGCAGCTTGACCGGGACTAGCGGCTACGAGCAGTACTTC
NA,NA,TRBV5-4,TRBJ1-1,CASSLTQERAFF,TGTGCCAGCAGCCTCACACAGGAGAGAGCTTTCTTT
TRBD2,NA,TRBV5-1,TRBJ2-1,CASGQGTGGPNEQFF,TGCGCCAGCGGCCAGGGAACGGGAGGGCCTAATGAGCAGTTCTTC
NA,NA,TRBV28,TRBJ2-5,CASSLERVYGTQYF,TGTGCCAGCAGTTTAGAACGGGTCTATGGGACCCAGTACTTC
NA,once,TRBV2,TRBJ1-2,CASRPGRETYGYTF,TGTGCCAGCAGACCGGGACGGGAGACCTATGGCTACACCTTC
TRBD2,NA,TRBV4-1,TRBJ2-1,CASSHPGGNEQFF,TGCGCCAGCAGCCATCCGGGGGGCAATGAGCAGTTCTTC
NA,NA,TRBV5-4,TRBJ1-5,CASSLAGNQPQHF,TGTGCCAGCAGCTTGGCGGGCAATCAGCCCCAGCATTTT
TRBD2,NA,TRBV10-3,TRBJ2-4,CAISGAGGLAKNIQYF,TGTGCCATCAGCGGAGCGGGGGGGCTAGCCAAAAACATTCAGTACTTC
NA,NA,TRBV7-6,TRBJ1-1,CASSLAGGNTEAFF,TGTGCCAGCAGCTTGGCCGGGGGGAACACTGAAGCTTTCTTT
NA,NA,TRBV5-8,TRBJ2-7,CASSLVPRAAYEQYF,TGTGCCAGCAGCTTAGTTCCGCGGGCTGCCTACGAGCAGTACTTC
NA,NA,TRBV7-8,TRBJ1-1,CASSLGAALAEAFF,TGTGCCAGCAGCTTAGGGGCAGCCCTGGCTGAAGCTTTCTTT
NA,NA,TRBV20-1,TRBJ2-7,CSASRRAEQYF,TGCAGTGCTAGTCGGAGGGCTGAGCAGTACTTC
NA,NA,TRBV28,TRBJ1-1,CASTPGQLHTEAFF,TGTGCCAGCACTCCGGGACAACTCCACACTGAAGCTTTCTTT
NA,NA,TRBV23-1,TRBJ2-1,CASSQSGGLGAHNEQFF,TGCGCCAGCAGTCAATCGGGCGGACTGGGGGCCCACAATGAGCAGTTCTTC
TRBD1,NA,TRBV7-9,TRBJ2-5,CASSFTSTGRETQYF,TGTGCCAGCAGCTTCACTTCGACAGGGCGCGAGACCCAGTACTTC
NA,NA,TRBV15,TRBJ2-6,CASESGAGANVLTF,TGTGCCAGCGAGTCGGGGGCTGGGGCCAACGTCCTGACTTTC
TRBD2,NA,TRBV6-4,TRBJ2-1,CASSDSGLADEQFF,TGTGCCAGCAGTGACTCCGGGCTAGCGGATGAGCAGTTCTTC
NA,NA,TRBV29-1,TRBJ1-2,CSVQRSDGYTF,TGCAGCGTCCAGCGGAGTGATGGCTACACCTTC
TRBD2,NA,TRBV5-1,TRBJ2-1,CASSVSSGPYNEQFF,TGCGCCAGCAGCGTTTCTAGCGGACCCTACAATGAGCAGTTCTTC
TRBD1,NA,TRBV29-1,TRBJ1-1,CSVEATGMNTEAFF,TGCAGCGTTGAAGCGACAGGGATGAACACTGAAGCTTTCTTT
NA,NA,TRBV29-1,TRBJ2-2,CSVRPETGELFF,TGCAGCGTTCGCCCGGAGACCGGGGAGCTGTTTTTT
NA,NA,TRBV7-8,TRBJ2-2,CAAGGELFF,TGTGCCGCCGGGGGGGAGCTGTTTTTT
TRBD2,NA,TRBV4-1,TRBJ2-1,CASSPSGSIYNEQFF,TGCGCCAGCAGCCCCAGCGGGAGTATCTACAATGAGCAGTTCTTC
NA,NA,TRBV5-6,TRBJ1-1,CASGYSSYTEAFF,TGTGCCAGCGGTTATAGCAGTTACACTGAAGCTTTCTTT
NA,NA,TRBV28,TRBJ1-1,CAVRETEAFF,TGTGCGGTGAGAGAAACTGAAGCTTTCTTT